The subject of this entry is one T cell receptor beta chain. The antigen is undetermined. This sample was included in a study of OX40 agonist ivuxolimab in advanced cancers. As for the study in general: The dose-escalation cohort had hepatocellular carcinoma, melanoma, renal cell or head and neck cancer. Points from the study as a whole: Mean expanded clone counts were higher in CD8+ than CD4+ T cells. By week 6 at 0.1 to 3.0 mg/kg, blood CD4+ and CD8+ T cells had expanded clonally.

Between the trimmed V and J ends, which lost 6 bases and 7 bases, there was a span of 18 bases. The CDR3 totals 15 residues. Germline V gene sequence: CDR1 MNHEY, CDR2 SMNVEV (reference sequence). The repertoire was sequenced with immunoSEQ multiplex PCR; TCRdb's copy has only in-frame clones and lacks some. The sample includes approximately 50,000 clones, roughly 80% of them seen just once. Here the sequenced sample was CD4+ or CD8+ T cells sorted from blood, taken in a trial of the OX40 agonist ivuxolimab. The J gene is TRBJ1-4, the V gene TRBV27; weak D call: TRBD1 (6 bases). The clonotype was recovered from an adult with an advanced solid tumor such as melanoma, head and neck, liver or kidney cancer. This CDR3 reads CASRFLSGAGEKLFF. The DNA for the CDR3 is TGTGCCAGCAGATTTCTCTCGGGGGCGGGTGAAAAACTGTTTTTT.